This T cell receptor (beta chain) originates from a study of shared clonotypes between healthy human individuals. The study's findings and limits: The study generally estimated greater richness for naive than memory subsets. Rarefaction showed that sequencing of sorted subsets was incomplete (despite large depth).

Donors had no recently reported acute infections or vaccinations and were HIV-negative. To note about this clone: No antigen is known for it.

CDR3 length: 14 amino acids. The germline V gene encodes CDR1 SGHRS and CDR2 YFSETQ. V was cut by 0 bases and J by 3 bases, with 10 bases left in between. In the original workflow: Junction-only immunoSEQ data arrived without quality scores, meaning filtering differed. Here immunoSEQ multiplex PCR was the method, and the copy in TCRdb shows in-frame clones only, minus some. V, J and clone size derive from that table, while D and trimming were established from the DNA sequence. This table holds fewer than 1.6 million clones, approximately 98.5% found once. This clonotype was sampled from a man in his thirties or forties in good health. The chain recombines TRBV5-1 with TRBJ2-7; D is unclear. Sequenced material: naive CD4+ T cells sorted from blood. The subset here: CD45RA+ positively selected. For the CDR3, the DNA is TGCGCCAGCAGCTTGGTTCCGGGCTACTACGAGCAGTACTTC. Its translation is CASSLVPGYYEQYF.